A selection of T cell receptor beta chains follows, all from one sample in a study of blood T cells in healthy people across ages. TCRdb analysed the 5' RACE reads with MiXCR anew, one entry per CDR3 protein. Of fewer than 700,000 distinct CDR3 sequences listed, roughly 43% were seen once; the top ten hold 25% to 35%. The sample was blood. Receptors originate from a man older than 75 in good health. CDR3s include the opening cysteine and the closing phenylalanine or tryptophan. Fields, in order: V gene, J gene, D gene, clone size, CDR3 DNA, CDR3 protein. D genes are given only for firm matches. Size values are once, few and many counts, or a class for expanded clones, and some rows have none.

TRBV20-1	TRBJ2-3	.	once	TGCAGTGCTAGAGATCCGGACAGTATCACAGATACGCAGTATTTT	CSARDPDSITDTQYF
TRBV4-2	TRBJ2-7	.	.	TGTGCCAGCAGCCAACGGGGCTCCTACAATGAGCAGTACTTC	CASSQRGSYNEQYF
TRBV7-2	TRBJ2-7	TRBD1	few	TGTGCCAGCAGCCTTGGCCCCGGGACAGGGCGGCAAGAGCAGTACTTC	CASSLGPGTGRQEQYF
TRBV28	TRBJ1-3	.	.	TGTGCCAGCAGTTACCAACGAGGGAGGATCTCTGGAAACACCATATATTTT	CASSYQRGRISGNTIYF
TRBV4-2	TRBJ1-2	TRBD1	.	TGTGCCAGCAGCCAGAGACAGGGTACCTATGGCTACACCTTC	CASSQRQGTYGYTF
TRBV6-1	TRBJ1-2	TRBD1	.	TGTGCCAGCAGCGCTACGGACAGGGGGGGCGGCTACACCTTC	CASSATDRGGGYTF
TRBV18	TRBJ2-7	.	.	TGTGCCAGCTCACCGGGACTGGGACTGTACGAGCAGTACTTC	CASSPGLGLYEQYF
TRBV20-1	TRBJ1-5	.	.	TGCAGTGCTAGAGAGCCGTATAGCAATCAGCCCCTGCATTTT	CSAREPYSNQPLHF
TRBV12-3/TRBV12-4	TRBJ2-7	TRBD1	.	TGTGCCAGCAGCACCGGGACAGAAAGTTATTACGAGCAGTACTTC	CASSTGTESYYEQYF
TRBV5-1	TRBJ2-1	TRBD1	.	TGCGCCAGCAGCTTGCATGGACAGGGTAAGAACGAGCAGTTCTTC	CASSLHGQGKNEQFF
TRBV7-6	TRBJ2-2	.	.	TGTGCCAGCAGGTCCGCCGCGGGGGCAGGTTCATCGGGGGAGCTGTTTTTT	CASRSAAGAGSSGELFF
TRBV7-2	TRBJ2-7	.	many	TGTGCCAGCAGCTTATATCCGCAAACCTACGAGCAGTACTTC	CASSLYPQTYEQYF
TRBV7-8	TRBJ2-1	.	.	TGTGCCAGCAGCTTAGGAGGACGCTTCAATGAGCAGTTCTTC	CASSLGGRFNEQFF
TRBV7-6	TRBJ2-5	.	few	TGTGCCAGCAGCGAGGGCTATTTCCAAATCGGGACCCAGTACTTC	CASSEGYFQIGTQYF
TRBV6-1	TRBJ1-2	TRBD1	.	TGTGCCAGCAGTGCGACAGGGGGCCGAGGCTACACCTTC	CASSATGGRGYTF
TRBV3-1	TRBJ2-6	.	.	TGTGCCAGCAGCCACCCGGCGGGCGGAGTCACCACAACTGGGGCCAACGTCCTGACTTTC	CASSHPAGGVTTTGANVLTF
TRBV7-2	TRBJ2-7	.	many	TGTGCCAGCAGCTTTTTGGAGTGGAGCGAGCAGTACTTC	CASSFLEWSEQYF
TRBV5-1	TRBJ2-1	TRBD2	.	TGCGCCAGCAGCGCCCCACTAGCGGGGAATGAGCAGTTCTTC	CASSAPLAGNEQFF
TRBV14	TRBJ2-1	.	many	TGTGCCAGCAGCGCGAACCAGGGAAATGAGCAGTTCTTC	CASSANQGNEQFF
TRBV7-2	TRBJ2-5	.	.	TGTGCCAGCAGCTTACAGGGGACGCAGACCCAGTACTTC	CASSLQGTQTQYF
TRBV7-2	TRBJ2-2	.	.	TGTGCCAGCAGCTTAGAGAGGGCAGGGGCCGGGGAGCTGTTTTTT	CASSLERAGAGELFF
TRBV2	TRBJ2-4	TRBD1	.	TGTGCCAGCTGGGACAGGGATATCGGGGCCAAAAACATTCAGTACTTC	CASWDRDIGAKNIQYF
TRBV5-5	TRBJ2-3	TRBD1	.	TGTGCCAGCAGCGTGGACAGGGGCACAGATACGCAGTATTTT	CASSVDRGTDTQYF
TRBV30	TRBJ1-5	.	.	TGTGCCTGGAGTGTAGGGGGGACTGGCAATCAGCCCCAGCATTTT	CAWSVGGTGNQPQHF
TRBV6-5	TRBJ2-7	.	few	TGTGCCAGCAGTTACTCGGGCAGCTTTTCCTACGAGCAGTACTTC	CASSYSGSFSYEQYF
TRBV4-3	TRBJ1-2	TRBD1	many	TGCGCCAGCAGCCAAGAGACAGGGGGTAGAGATGGCTACACCTTC	CASSQETGGRDGYTF
TRBV6-2/TRBV6-3	TRBJ2-4	.	many	TGTGCCAGTAGTGTTTTTACGGACATTCAGTACTTC	CASSVFTDIQYF
TRBV24-1	TRBJ2-1	TRBD1	.	TGTGCCACCAGTGATCACACAGGGGGCTCCTACAATGAGCAGTTCTTC	CATSDHTGGSYNEQFF